These 27 T cell receptor beta chains share one sample of origin, sequenced in a study of response to subunit inactivated influenza vaccine. In TCRdb, the RT-PCR reads were re-called with MiXCR into one record per CDR3 protein. The sample yields under 200,000 distinct CDR3 sequences, about 10% seen once. Here the sequenced sample was CD8+ T cells sorted from PBMCs, taken around 25 months after vaccination. These receptors were collected from a man aged 50 to 69 who received an inactivated influenza vaccine.

In its sample, this clonotype was seen a few times. J is TRBJ2-1 and V is TRBV12-3 or TRBV12-4, with D possibly matching TRBD1 (5 bases). Trimming pared 4 bases from V and 7 bases from J, leaving 8 bases between. CDR3 length: 12 amino acids. The CDR3 sequence: CASSSTANEQFF. The CDR3 region has the DNA TGTGCCAGCAGTTCGACAGCTAATGAGCAGTTCTTC.

A few counts support this clonotype. The rearrangement uses TRBV19 and TRBJ2-7; 7 bases agree with TRBD1. The CDR3 has 14 amino acids. Trimming at V came to 3 bases and at J to 6 bases, leaving 8 bases not matched to a gene. Germline V lookup: CDR1 LNHDA, CDR2 SQIVND (reference sequence). CDR3: CASSIPDRVGEQYF. As DNA, the CDR3 is TGTGCCAGTAGTATCCCCGACAGGGTTGGCGAGCAGTACTTC.

This chain links TRBV4-3 with TRBJ2-1, with TRBD2 matching 7 bases. The V gene end was trimmed by 4 bases and the J gene end by 1 base; junction bases not matched to a gene: 7. Germline V CDR1 and CDR2: LGHNA, YSLEER. There are 16 residues in the CDR3. CDR3 DNA: TGCGCCAGCAGCCCAGAGCGGGGATTTTCCTACAATGAGCAGTTCTTC. Translated, it gives CASSPERGFSYNEQFF.

The chain couples TRBV11-2 to TRBJ2-7, with 7 bases identical to TRBD1. This CDR3 is 14 amino acids long. V lost 6 bases and J lost 2; bases outside the gene matches: 7. Germline CDR1 SGHAT, CDR2 FQNNGV. The CDR3 region is CASSSGGRAYEQYF. CDR3 nucleotides: TGTGCCAGCAGTTCAGGGGGTAGGGCCTACGAGCAGTACTTC.

This clonotype was detected only a few times. V is TRBV9 and J is TRBJ2-1, with D tentatively TRBD2 (6 bases). CDR3 length equals 14 residues. The V end lost 4 bases, the J end lost 6 bases, and 14 bases lay between the germline ends. Looked up from germline, CDR1 is SGDLS and CDR2 is YYNGEE. The CDR3 nucleotides are TGTGCCAGCAGCCCAATTAGCGGAGGCAATGAGCAGTTCTTC. Translating it yields CASSPISGGNEQFF.

Only a few counts were recorded for this clonotype. V is TRBV2 and J is TRBJ2-5; TRBD1 matches at 7 bases. Germline V gives CDR1 SNHLY, CDR2 FYNNEI. V was pared by 5 bases and J by 1 base, with 4 bases of the junction left unmatched. The CDR3 is 14 residues long. CDR3 coding DNA: TGTGCCAGCAGTCAGACAGGGTCCCAAGAGACCCAGTACTTC. Translating it yields CASSQTGSQETQYF.

The J gene is TRBJ1-1, the V gene TRBV12-3 or TRBV12-4; D is undetermined. CDR3 size: 13 residues. V lost 5 bases, J lost 3 bases, and 10 bases lay in between. The CDR3 coding sequence is TGTGCCAGCAGTATAACAGCCTACACTGAAGCTTTCTTT. Translated, it gives CASSITAYTEAFF.

The J gene is TRBJ2-7, the V gene TRBV2, with D maybe TRBD1 (5 bases). This CDR3 is 14 amino acids long. CDR1 is SNHLY, CDR2 FYNNEI, per germline. V lost 1 base and J lost 2, with 9 bases in between. DNA of the CDR3: TGTGCCAGCAGTGAAGTAGGCAGGGCCTACGAGCAGTACTTC. Its translation is CASSEVGRAYEQYF.

At least ten counts were recorded for this clonotype. This chain links TRBV11-1 with TRBJ2-1; D call uncertain. Germline values: CDR1 SGHAT, CDR2 FQDESV (reference sequence). Trimming shortened V by 1 base and J by 7 bases, and 14 bases separated the two germline ends. The CDR3 covers 15 residues. Here the CDR3 reads CASSLEILGVNEQFF. For the CDR3, the DNA is TGTGCCAGCAGCTTAGAGATCCTTGGGGTGAATGAGCAGTTCTTC. The variable domain in full, with the rest retrieved from reference TRBV11-1 and TRBJ2-1, is EAEVAQSPRYKITEKSQAVAFWCDPISGHATLYWYRQILGQGPELLVQFQDESVVDDSQLPKDRFSAERLKGVDSTLKIQPAELGDSAMYLCASSLEILGVNEQFFGPGTRLTVL.

This clonotype was seen a few times. The V and J genes are TRBV9 and TRBJ2-3; 13 nucleotides align to TRBD2. This CDR3 region has 18 residues. V was clipped by 3 bases and J by 0 bases; unmatched bases: 7. Germline CDR1 and CDR2: SGDLS and YYNGEE. The CDR3 bases are TGTGCCAGCAGCGCAGTACTGGGACTAGCGGGAAGCACAGATACGCAGTATTTT. Its protein product is CASSAVLGLAGSTDTQYF.

This clonotype was found many times. CDR3 region: CASSQVGPLSSYEQYF. CDR3 nucleotide sequence: TGCGCCAGCAGCCAAGTAGGGCCTTTAAGCTCCTACGAGCAGTACTTC. The J gene is TRBJ2-7, the V gene TRBV4-1; no reliable D call. CDR3 length: 16 amino acids. Germline CDR1 MGHRA, CDR2 YSYEKL. V was clipped by 1 base and J by 0 bases, with 13 bases between them.

This clonotype was observed a few times. The chain employs TRBV5-6 and TRBJ2-7; no firm D call. The CDR3 extends over 13 amino acids. V lost 6 bases and J lost 7, with 17 bases in between. Germline assignment: CDR1 SGHDT and CDR2 YYEEEE. CDR3 DNA sequence: TGTGCCAGCAACCGAGGCTCCCTCAATGAGCAGTACTTC. This translates into CASNRGSLNEQYF. Complete variable domain (other parts from reference TRBV5-6 and TRBJ2-7): DAGVTQSPTHLIKTRGQQVTLRCSPKSGHDTVSWYQQALGQGPQFIFQYYEEEERQRGNFPDRFSGHQFPNYSSELNVNALLLGDSALYLCASNRGSLNEQYFGPGTRLTVT.

This clonotype was counted ten times or more. V gene TRBV7-8 combines with J gene TRBJ2-1; maybe TRBD2 (5 bases). CDR3 length: 17 residues. The V end was cut by 4 bases, the J end by 9 bases, with 25 bases between. In germline, CDR1 is SGHVS, CDR2 FQNEAQ. CDR3 residues: CASSWDLGVSAIGEQFF. CDR3 sequence (DNA): TGTGCCAGCAGCTGGGATCTCGGGGTCTCAGCAATCGGTGAGCAGTTCTTC.

This clonotype was picked up many times. V is TRBV29-1 and J is TRBJ2-1; possibly TRBD2 for D (6 bases). The CDR3 is made up of 12 amino acids. V was pared by 7 bases and J by 0 bases, with 7 bases between. Looked up from germline, CDR1 is SQVTM and CDR2 is ANQGSEA. DNA for the CDR3: TGCAGCGGGAGGGGCTCCTACAATGAGCAGTTCTTC. Translating gives CSGRGSYNEQFF.

J is TRBJ2-3 and V is TRBV12-3 or TRBV12-4; 8 bases align to TRBD2. CDR3 length: 15 residues. With 6 bases clipped from V and 2 bases from J, the junction kept 7 bases outside the gene matches. CDR3 region: CASRYQREPTDTQYF. DNA for the CDR3: TGTGCCAGCAGATATCAGCGGGAGCCCACAGATACGCAGTATTTT.

V and J are TRBV20-1 and TRBJ1-1; no clear D. Germline V gene lookup returns CDR1 DFQATT and CDR2 SNEGSKA (reference sequence). This CDR3 is 10 amino acids long. Deletions cut 6 bases from V and 11 bases from J, with 13 bases between. The CDR3 DNA is TGCAGTGCAGGACCGGCAGAGGCTTTCTTT. This encodes CSAGPAEAFF.

This clonotype was observed a handful of times. This chain links TRBV6-2 or TRBV6-3 with TRBJ1-2; 10 nucleotides match TRBD1. CDR1 and CDR2 (germline): MNHEY, SVGEGT. The CDR3 loop spans 14 amino acids. The junction had 5 bases not matched to a gene; V was cut back by 6 bases and J by 4 bases. The DNA of the CDR3 is TGTGCCAGCAGACTGACAGGGGGCATCTATGGCTACACCTTC. Amino acids: CASRLTGGIYGYTF.

This clonotype was detected many times. The chain has TRBV6-2 or TRBV6-3 and TRBJ2-3, with D unresolved. Germline V CDR1 and CDR2: MNHEY, SVGEGT. CDR3 size: 19 residues. Trimming cost V 4 bases and J 4 bases, with 27 bases left between them. The CDR3, as DNA: TGTGCCAGCAGTTCCCGCGACCCCCTCGTTATGGTGCAGCCAGATACGCAGTATTTT. Amino acids: CASSSRDPLVMVQPDTQYF.

The CDR3 DNA follows: TGTGCCAGCAGCTCTCCGGGGCCTGAAGCTTTCTTT. This codes for CASSSPGPEAFF. This chain links TRBV7-9 with TRBJ1-1, with TRBD1 as a possible D gene (5 bases). CDR1 is SEHNR, CDR2 FQNEAQ, per germline (reference sequence). Trimming shortened V by 4 bases and J by 6 bases, and 9 bases separated the two germline ends. CDR3 length equals 12 residues.

This clonotype occurred a few times. CDR3 DNA sequence: TGTGCCAGCAGTCCACTAGCGGAAAAAGAGACCCAGTACTTC. Protein: CASSPLAEKETQYF. V is TRBV27 and J is TRBJ2-5; 8 nucleotides align to TRBD2. This CDR3 spans 14 amino acids. Trimming cost V 5 bases and J 3 bases; bases outside gene matches: 5. In germline, CDR1 is MNHEY, CDR2 SMNVEV (reference sequence).

This clonotype was counted only a few times. V usage is TRBV6-1 and J usage is TRBJ2-7; the D is unclear. The germline V gene has CDR1 MNHNS and CDR2 SASEGT. Trimming shortened V by 6 bases and J by 3 bases, and 15 bases separated the two germline ends. The CDR3 consists of 14 residues. The CDR3 is CASRPAGVNYEQYF. The CDR3 nucleotides are TGTGCCAGCAGACCCGCTGGGGTGAACTACGAGCAGTACTTC.

The chain combines TRBV6-2 or TRBV6-3 with TRBJ2-4; D might be TRBD1 (6 bases). The CDR3 has 13 amino acids. Trimming cost V 8 bases and J 2 bases, with 10 bases left between them. Germline V gene data show CDR1 as MNHEY and CDR2 as SVGEGT. The DNA of the CDR3 is TGTGCCAGCCGAGGGGGAACCAAAAACATTCAGTACTTC. It translates to CASRGGTKNIQYF.

The gene calls are TRBV4-3 and TRBJ2-3; D is possibly TRBD2 (6 bases). This CDR3 contains 14 residues. Germline V gives CDR1 LGHNA, CDR2 YSLEER. Between the trimmed V and J ends, which lost 3 bases and 0 bases, there was a span of 7 bases. Here the CDR3 reads CASSHAGSTDTQYF. CDR3 nucleotide sequence: TGCGCCAGCAGCCACGCGGGGAGCACAGATACGCAGTATTTT.

The gene calls are TRBV15 and TRBJ1-5, with a weak D call TRBD1 (6 bases). The V gene's germline CDR1 is LNHNV and CDR2 YYDKDF (reference sequence). Trimming took off 1 base at V and 4 bases at J, with 14 bases between the two ends. The CDR3 has 16 amino acids. CDR3 in amino acids: CATSRGRGLQNQPQHF. CDR3 DNA sequence: TGTGCCACCAGCAGAGGTCGGGGGCTTCAGAATCAGCCCCAGCATTTT.

This clonotype was observed a few times. V and J are TRBV28 and TRBJ1-2, with 7 positions matching TRBD1. Per germline, CDR1 MDHEN and CDR2 SYDVKM. The CDR3 totals 15 residues. V lost 1 base and J lost 4; bases outside the gene matches: 6. This CDR3 reads CASSLYIQGPYGYTF. In DNA form, the CDR3 reads TGTGCCAGCAGTTTATATATACAGGGGCCCTATGGCTACACCTTC.

This clonotype was observed a handful of times. The J gene is TRBJ2-2, the V gene TRBV9; D remains ambiguous. Germline CDR1 reads SGDLS; CDR2 reads YYNGEE. CDR3 length: 11 residues. Deletions cut 3 bases from V and 6 bases from J, with 3 bases between. CDR3 sequence: CASSGPGELFF. CDR3 coding DNA: TGTGCCAGCAGCGGTCCCGGGGAGCTGTTTTTT.

The sample holds many counts of this clonotype. The chain combines TRBV28 with TRBJ2-1; the D is unclear. Trimming took 3 bases from V and 6 from J, leaving 15 bases between them. The CDR3 has 15 residues. CDR1 MDHEN and CDR2 SYDVKM come from the germline V gene. The CDR3 spells CASSFVDTLRNEQFF. The CDR3, as DNA: TGTGCCAGCAGTTTTGTCGATACCCTACGCAATGAGCAGTTCTTC.